The 22 T cell receptor beta chains in this list originate from one sample, sequenced in a study of beta chain features in type 1 diabetes. Expressed TCRB transcripts were sequenced after all isolated RNA was converted to cDNA. Some clones are missing from TCRdb's copy, which holds only in-frame ones; the method was immunoSEQ multiplex PCR. The data contain around 450,000 clones, over 9.5% of them singletons. The source material was naive CD4+ T cells from blood. The receptor source for this set is a woman aged 18 to 35 in good health.

This clone came up a few times. The V call is TRBV25-1, the J call TRBJ2-1; TRBD2 agrees at 12 bases. CDR3 length: 15 residues. In germline, CDR1 is MGHDK, CDR2 SYGVNS. The junction had 6 bases not matched to a gene; V was cut back by 2 bases and J by 10 bases. CDR3 sequence reads: CASSETSGGWQEQFF. The CDR3 nucleotides are TGTGCCAGCAGTGAAACTAGCGGGGGGTGGCAAGAGCAGTTCTTC.

The rearrangement uses TRBV18 and TRBJ2-5; a possible D gene is TRBD1 (6 bases). CDR3 length: 14 amino acids. Germline CDR1 and CDR2: KGHSH and LQKENI. Between the trimmed V and J ends, which lost 6 bases and 0 bases, there was a span of 11 bases. The CDR3 reads CASSPTGNQETQYF. CDR3 nucleotide sequence: TGTGCCAGCTCGCCTACAGGGAACCAAGAGACCCAGTACTTC.

This clone turned up a few times. This chain joins TRBV5-1 and TRBJ2-4; 12 nucleotides line up with TRBD2. This CDR3 is built from 19 residues. J was trimmed by 1 base and V by 1 base; bases with no gene match: 9. Germline assignment: CDR1 SGHRS and CDR2 YFSETQ. The CDR3 protein is CASSLSPLAGGLAKNIQYF. In DNA form, the CDR3 reads TGCGCCAGCAGCTTGTCACCGCTAGCGGGAGGGCTGGCCAAAAACATTCAGTACTTC.

Concerning this clone itself: Other nucleotide sequences from this sample produce the same CDR3. V gene TRBV5-1 combines with J gene TRBJ2-1; D is uncertain. Germline values: CDR1 SGHRS, CDR2 YFSETQ. The CDR3 has 14 amino acids. V lost 0 bases, J lost 1 base, and 5 bases lay in between. CDR3 coding DNA: TGCGCCAGCAGCTTGGCAGATTCCTACAATGAGCAGTTCTTC. Amino acid sequence: CASSLADSYNEQFF. The full variable domain, completed using reference TRBV5-1 and TRBJ2-1, is KAGVTQTPRYLIKTRGQQVTLSCSPISGHRSVSWYQQTPGQGLQFLFEYFSETQRNKGNFPGRFSGRQFSNSRSEMNVSTLELGDSALYLCASSLADSYNEQFFGPGTRLTVL.

Only a few counts were recorded for this clone. The V call is TRBV4-1, the J call TRBJ2-1; weak D call: TRBD1 (5 bases). Germline-derived CDR1 and CDR2 are MGHRA and YSYEKL. V dropped 4 bases and J dropped 4 bases, with 8 bases sitting between them. The CDR3 is 13 amino acids. Here the CDR3 reads CASSPQVYNEQFF. The CDR3 bases are TGCGCCAGCAGCCCACAGGTGTACAATGAGCAGTTCTTC.

This clone was seen more than once but under ten times. The chain combines TRBV27 with TRBJ2-2; D possibly corresponds to TRBD2 (5 bases). Germline loops: CDR1 MNHEY, CDR2 SMNVEV (reference sequence). The V gene lost 6 bases and the J gene lost 4 bases, with 12 bases spanning the gap. The CDR3 is made up of 14 amino acids. CDR3 in DNA: TGTGCCAGCAGCCCACGGACTGTCACCGGGGAGCTGTTTTTT. Amino acid sequence: CASSPRTVTGELFF.

This clone has a handful of counts. V is TRBV29-1 and J is TRBJ2-7, with D unclear. This CDR3 has 14 residues. CDR1 and CDR2 (germline): SQVTM, ANQGSEA. V was pared by 7 bases and J by 6 bases, with 22 bases between. The CDR3 DNA reads as TGCAGCGCCAGGACGGCAGGCTTTGTTTTCGAGCAGTACTTC. This gives the protein CSARTAGFVFEQYF.

The chain is built from TRBV30 and TRBJ2-3; either TRBD1 or TRBD2 may fit D (5 bases each). V lost 4 bases to trimming and J lost 2 bases, with 13 bases between them. The germline V gene has CDR1 GTSNPN and CDR2 SVGIG (reference sequence). The CDR3 runs 14 residues. CDR3 in amino acids: CAWIVLGVTDTQYF. CDR3 coding DNA: TGTGCCTGGATTGTCTTGGGGGTCACAGATACGCAGTATTTT.

This clone was picked up a small number of times. In DNA form, the CDR3 reads TGTGCCAGCTCTCAACAGGGAGGTCAAGAGACCCAGTACTTC. It yields the protein CASSQQGGQETQYF. The V gene is TRBV18, the J gene TRBJ2-5; D may be TRBD1 or TRBD2 (6 bases each). The V gene lost 6 bases and the J gene lost 2 bases, with 13 bases spanning the gap. Germline V gene data show CDR1 as KGHSH and CDR2 as LQKENI. The length of the CDR3 is 14 residues.

Comments on this clone: The junction departs from germline at one end; a sequencing error may be responsible. V is TRBV7-3 and J is TRBJ2-3; D ambiguous. The CDR3 consists of 14 residues. Germline CDR1 and CDR2: SGHTA and FQGTGA. Written as DNA, the CDR3 is TGTGCCAGCAGATTAAATCTGGGCACAGATACGCAGTATTTT. It codes for CASRLNLGTDTQYF.

The chain couples TRBV11-3 to TRBJ2-5; 8 bases are shared with TRBD1. The CDR3 has 14 residues. The V segment lost 5 bases and the J segment 5 bases; nucleotides outside the gene matches: 7. CDR1 and CDR2 from the germline V gene are SGHNT and YENEEA. DNA of the CDR3: TGTGCCAGCAGCCCGAGGACAGGGAGGGAGACCCAGTACTTC. It codes for CASSPRTGRETQYF.

This clone has more than one count but fewer than ten. The chain combines TRBV1 with TRBJ2-5. TRBV1 is shown as a pseudogene. The CDR3 runs 12 residues. CDR3 in DNA: TGCACCAGCAGCCAGCCCCAAGAGACCCAGTACTTC. As protein: CTSSQPQETQYF.

In this sample, this clone turned up a few times. J is TRBJ2-7 and V is TRBV18; possibly TRBD1 for D (6 bases). Trimming took 2 bases from V and 3 from J, leaving 11 bases between them. Germline lookup yields CDR1 KGHSH and CDR2 LQKENI. This CDR3 has 14 residues. The CDR3 coding sequence is TGTGCCAGCTCACCAGCAGGGGCGGGCTACGAGCAGTACTTC. Its translation: CASSPAGAGYEQYF.

This chain links TRBV7-2 with TRBJ2-3, with D possibly being TRBD1 or TRBD2 (5 bases each). Per the germline V gene, CDR1 is SGHTA and CDR2 is FQGNSA. This CDR3 region has 14 residues. V lost 5 bases and J lost 2, with 11 bases in between. The CDR3 sequence is CASSVGTSTDTQYF. The CDR3 DNA reads as TGTGCCAGCAGCGTCGGGACCTCCACAGATACGCAGTATTTT.

This clone turned up a few times. The rearrangement links TRBV15 to TRBJ2-3; D is perhaps TRBD1 (6 bases). V lost 3 bases, J lost 5 bases, and 15 bases lay in between. Germline V gives CDR1 LNHNV, CDR2 YYDKDF (reference sequence). This CDR3 is built from 15 residues. CDR3 sequence reads: CATSRDSGGRDTQYF. DNA of the CDR3: TGTGCCACCAGCAGGGACAGTGGGGGCAGAGATACGCAGTATTTT.

The chain uses TRBV27 and TRBJ2-7; D unresolved. V lost 3 bases and J lost 4, with 19 bases in between. Germline CDR1 MNHEY, CDR2 SMNVEV (reference sequence). This CDR3 region has 16 residues. CDR3: CASSFLGKTTGYEQYF. Here the CDR3 DNA reads TGTGCCAGCAGTTTTCTAGGCAAGACCACTGGGTACGAGCAGTACTTC.

This clone was seen a few times. V gene TRBV4-3 combines with J gene TRBJ1-6, with a weak D call TRBD1 (5 bases). The CDR3 is made up of 16 amino acids. Trimming stripped 1 base from V and 2 bases from J, with 9 bases between. CDR1 and CDR2 from the germline V gene are LGHNA and YSLEER. The CDR3 DNA follows: TGCGCCAGCAGCCAAGCTACAGGAACCTATAATTCACCCCTCCACTTT. It codes for CASSQATGTYNSPLHF.

The chain joins TRBV28 to TRBJ2-7; D possibly uses TRBD1 or TRBD2 (6 bases each). V lost 6 bases, J lost 6 bases, and 18 bases lay in between. The CDR3 sequence is 14 residues long. Germline values: CDR1 MDHEN, CDR2 SYDVKM. DNA for the CDR3: TGTGCCAGCAGCCGACCCCTCGGGGGCGGCGAGCAGTACTTC. Its protein product is CASSRPLGGGEQYF.

A few counts support this clone. The rearrangement uses TRBV29-1 and TRBJ1-4, with D unclear. The CDR3 totals 13 residues. Trimming left V 5 bases short and J 8 bases short, with 15 bases between. Germline CDR1 SQVTM, CDR2 ANQGSEA. CDR3: CSVIPHPGEKLFF. CDR3 nucleotides: TGCAGCGTTATCCCGCATCCGGGGGAAAAACTGTTTTTT. Full variable domain (outside the CDR3, taken from reference TRBV29-1 and TRBJ1-4): SAVISQKPSRDICQRGTSLTIQCQVDSQVTMMFWYRQQPGQSLTLIATANQGSEATYESGFVIDKFPISRPNLTFSTLTVSNMSPEDSSIYLCSVIPHPGEKLFFGSGTQLSVL.

A few counts support this clone. The chain links TRBV5-6 to TRBJ2-1; D is tentatively TRBD1 or TRBD2 (5 bases each). This CDR3 has 15 residues. Germline CDR1 and CDR2: SGHDT and YYEEEE. The ends were cut back, 5 bases at V and 9 bases at J, with 21 bases in the middle. CDR3 in DNA: TGTGCCAGCAGGCCAATCTTGGGGCCGGGGTCTGAGCAGTTCTTC. It codes for CASRPILGPGSEQFF.

The sample holds a few counts of this clone. The rearrangement links TRBV29-1 to TRBJ1-4; 9 bases align to TRBD1. This CDR3 comprises 12 residues. From germline, CDR1 is SQVTM and CDR2 ANQGSEA. V trimming: 4 bases; J trimming: 7 bases; junction bases outside the gene matches: 1. This CDR3 reads CSVGTGAEKLFF. CDR3 sequence (DNA): TGCAGCGTTGGGACAGGGGCTGAAAAACTGTTTTTT.

In its sample, this clone was seen once. The CDR3 loop is CATEDRADNEQFF. The CDR3 DNA is TGTGCCACCGAGGACAGGGCTGACAATGAGCAGTTCTTC. The V call is TRBV15, the J call TRBJ2-1; 8 bases are shared with TRBD1. The CDR3 covers 13 residues. J gave up 5 bases and V 8 bases, and 5 bases lay outside the gene matches. Per germline, CDR1 LNHNV and CDR2 YYDKDF (reference sequence).